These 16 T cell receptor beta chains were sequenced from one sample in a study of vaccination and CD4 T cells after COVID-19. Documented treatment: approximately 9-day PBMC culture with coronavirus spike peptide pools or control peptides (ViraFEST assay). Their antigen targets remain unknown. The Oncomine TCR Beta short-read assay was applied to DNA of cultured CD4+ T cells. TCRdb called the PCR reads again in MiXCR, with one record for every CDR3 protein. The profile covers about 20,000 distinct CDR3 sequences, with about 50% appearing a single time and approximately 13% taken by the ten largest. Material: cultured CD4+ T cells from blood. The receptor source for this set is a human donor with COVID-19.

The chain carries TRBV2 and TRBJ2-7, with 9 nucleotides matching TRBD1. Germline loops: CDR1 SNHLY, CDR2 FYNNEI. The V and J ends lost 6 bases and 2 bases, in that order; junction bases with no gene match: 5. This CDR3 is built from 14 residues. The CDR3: CASRTGTGPYEQYF. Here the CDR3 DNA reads TGTGCCAGCAGAACCGGGACAGGGCCCTACGAGCAGTACTTC. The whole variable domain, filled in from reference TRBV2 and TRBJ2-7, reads EPEVTQTPSHQVTQMGQEVILRCVPISNHLYFYWYRQILGQKVEFLVSFYNNEISEKSEIFDDQFSVERPDGSNFTLKIRSTKLEDSAMYFCASRTGTGPYEQYFGPGTRLTVT.

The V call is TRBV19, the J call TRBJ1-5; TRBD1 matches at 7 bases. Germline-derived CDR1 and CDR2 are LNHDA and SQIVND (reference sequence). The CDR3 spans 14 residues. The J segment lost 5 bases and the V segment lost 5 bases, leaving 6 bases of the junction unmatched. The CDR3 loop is CASSVDRAYQPQHF. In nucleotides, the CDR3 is TGTGCCAGTAGTGTCGACAGGGCCTATCAGCCCCAGCATTTT.

Here the CDR3 DNA reads TGCGCCAGCAGCTTGGATCGGAGCGGAACCACCGGGGAGCTGTTTTTT. Translating it yields CASSLDRSGTTGELFF. This chain links TRBV5-1 with TRBJ2-2; the D gene is possibly TRBD2 (5 bases). This CDR3 region has 16 residues. V dropped 0 bases and J dropped 4 bases, with 13 bases sitting between them. Germline V lookup: CDR1 SGHRS, CDR2 YFSETQ.

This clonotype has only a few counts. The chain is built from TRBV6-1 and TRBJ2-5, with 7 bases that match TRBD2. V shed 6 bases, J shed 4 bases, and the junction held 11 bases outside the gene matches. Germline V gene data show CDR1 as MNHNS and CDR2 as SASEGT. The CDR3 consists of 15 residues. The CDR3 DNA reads TGTGCCAGCAGGGGGGAGGGAGTTGGTCGAGAGACCCAGTACTTC. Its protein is CASRGEGVGRETQYF.

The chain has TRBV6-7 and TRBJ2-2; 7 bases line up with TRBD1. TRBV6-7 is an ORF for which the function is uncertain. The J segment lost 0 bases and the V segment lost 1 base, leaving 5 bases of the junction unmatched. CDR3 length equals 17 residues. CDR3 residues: CASSYYGQDANTGELFF. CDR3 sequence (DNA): TGTGCCAGCAGTTACTATGGACAGGACGCGAACACCGGGGAGCTGTTTTTT.

The CDR3 region is CASSLLRGDYGYTF. The CDR3 DNA reads as TGTGCCAGCAGCTTACTCAGGGGCGACTATGGCTACACCTTC. V and J are TRBV11-2 and TRBJ1-2; a possible D gene is TRBD1 (6 bases). V gave up 2 bases and J gave up 3 bases, with 10 bases separating them. The CDR3 extends over 14 amino acids. The germline gives CDR1 SGHAT, CDR2 FQNNGV.

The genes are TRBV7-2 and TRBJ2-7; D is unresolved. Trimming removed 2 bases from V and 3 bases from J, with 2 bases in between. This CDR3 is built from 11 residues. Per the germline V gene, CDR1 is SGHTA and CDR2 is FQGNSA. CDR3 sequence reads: CASSLSYEQYF. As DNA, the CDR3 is TGTGCCAGCAGCTTAAGCTACGAGCAGTACTTC.

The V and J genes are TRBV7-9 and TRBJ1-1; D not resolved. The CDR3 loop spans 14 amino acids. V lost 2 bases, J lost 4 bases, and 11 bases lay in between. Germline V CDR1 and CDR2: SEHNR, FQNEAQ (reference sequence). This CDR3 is CASSLKGSATEAFF. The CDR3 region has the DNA TGTGCCAGCAGCTTAAAGGGTTCGGCCACTGAAGCTTTCTTT.

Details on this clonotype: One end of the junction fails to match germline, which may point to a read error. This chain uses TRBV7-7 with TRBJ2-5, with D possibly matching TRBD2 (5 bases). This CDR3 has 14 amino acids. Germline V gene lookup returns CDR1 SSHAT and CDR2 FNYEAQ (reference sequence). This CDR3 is CASSSAVSGETQYF. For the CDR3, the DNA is TGTGCTAGCAGCTCAGCGGTCTCTGGGGAGACCCAGTACTTC.

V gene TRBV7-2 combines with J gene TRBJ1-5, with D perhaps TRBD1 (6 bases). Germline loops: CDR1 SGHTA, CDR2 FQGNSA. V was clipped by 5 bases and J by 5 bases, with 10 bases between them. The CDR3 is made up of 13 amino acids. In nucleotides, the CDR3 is TGTGCCAGCAGCATCAGGGGCGATCAGCCCCAGCATTTT. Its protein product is CASSIRGDQPQHF.

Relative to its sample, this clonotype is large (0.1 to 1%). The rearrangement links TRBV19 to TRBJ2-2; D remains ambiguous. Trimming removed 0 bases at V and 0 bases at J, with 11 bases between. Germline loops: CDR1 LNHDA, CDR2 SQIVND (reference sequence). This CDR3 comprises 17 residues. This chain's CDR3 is CASSIDPGRANTGELFF. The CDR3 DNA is TGTGCCAGTAGTATAGATCCCGGCAGAGCGAACACCGGGGAGCTGTTTTTT.

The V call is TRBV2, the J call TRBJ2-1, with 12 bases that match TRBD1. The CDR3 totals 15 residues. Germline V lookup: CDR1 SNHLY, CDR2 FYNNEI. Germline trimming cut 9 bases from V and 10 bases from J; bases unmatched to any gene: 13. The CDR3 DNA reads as TGTGCCAGTCAGTCAGGGGACAGGGGGCTCGGAGAGCAGTTCTTC. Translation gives CASQSGDRGLGEQFF. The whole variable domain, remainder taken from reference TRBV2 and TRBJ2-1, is EPEVTQTPSHQVTQMGQEVILRCVPISNHLYFYWYRQILGQKVEFLVSFYNNEISEKSEIFDDQFSVERPDGSNFTLKIRSTKLEDSAMYFCASQSGDRGLGEQFFGPGTRLTVL.

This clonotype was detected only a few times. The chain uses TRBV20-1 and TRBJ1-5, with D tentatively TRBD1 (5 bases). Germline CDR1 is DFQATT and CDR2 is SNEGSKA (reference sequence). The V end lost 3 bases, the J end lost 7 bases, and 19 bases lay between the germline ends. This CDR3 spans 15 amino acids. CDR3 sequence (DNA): TGCAGTGCTAGTCGGGGGAGCGGCGTTAAACAGCCCCAGCATTTT. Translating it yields CSASRGSGVKQPQHF.

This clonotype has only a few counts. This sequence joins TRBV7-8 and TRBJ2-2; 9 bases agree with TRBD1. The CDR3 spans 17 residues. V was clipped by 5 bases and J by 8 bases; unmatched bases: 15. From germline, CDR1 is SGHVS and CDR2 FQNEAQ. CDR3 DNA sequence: TGTGCCAGCAGCCATCCCTCGGGGGACAGGGTCCGGGGGGAGCTGTTTTTT. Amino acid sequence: CASSHPSGDRVRGELFF.

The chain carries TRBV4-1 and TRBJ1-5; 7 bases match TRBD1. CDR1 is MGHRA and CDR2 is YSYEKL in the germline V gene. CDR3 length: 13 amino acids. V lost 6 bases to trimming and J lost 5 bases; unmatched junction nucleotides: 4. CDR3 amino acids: CASSTGEHQPQHF. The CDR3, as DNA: TGCGCCAGCAGTACAGGGGAACATCAGCCCCAGCATTTT.

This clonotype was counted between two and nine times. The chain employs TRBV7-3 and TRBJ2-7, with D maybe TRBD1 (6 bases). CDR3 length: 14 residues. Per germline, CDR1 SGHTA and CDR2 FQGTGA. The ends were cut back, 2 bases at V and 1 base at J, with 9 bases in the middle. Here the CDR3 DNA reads TGTGCCAGCAGCTTAGGAGGACAGTCCTACGAGCAGTACTTC. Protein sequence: CASSLGGQSYEQYF.